A single sample is the source of the 2 T cell receptor beta chains below, sequenced in a study of T cell responses to AZD1222 COVID-19 vaccine. Assay used: immunoSEQ multiplex PCR; TCRdb lists only in-frame clones, some missing. The sample contains more than 120,000 clones, about 90% of which appear only once. The material was peripheral blood, obtained 28 days after the second AZD1222 dose. These receptor sequences come from an adult who received the AZD1222 COVID-19 vaccine.

V gene TRBV2 combines with J gene TRBJ2-6; no definite D call. Trimming removed 10 bases at V and 0 bases at J, with 10 bases between. There are 14 residues in the CDR3. Germline V lookup: CDR1 SNHLY, CDR2 FYNNEI. The CDR3 region has the DNA TGTGCCACCCAGCCCTACTCTGGGGCCAACGTCCTGACTTTC. Its protein product is CATQPYSGANVLTF.

The rearrangement links TRBV7-9 to TRBJ2-4, with D perhaps given as TRBD1 or TRBD2 (6 bases each). The V gene lost 10 bases and the J gene lost 1 base, with 17 bases spanning the gap. CDR1 SEHNR and CDR2 FQNEAQ come from the germline V gene (reference sequence). This CDR3 is built from 15 residues. The CDR3 DNA reads TGTGCCACGACGGGGGCCGGGGAGGCCAAAAACATTCAGTACTTC. It yields the protein CATTGAGEAKNIQYF.